The 16 T cell receptor beta chains presented below share a single source sample, sequenced in a study of T cells in localized non-small cell lung cancer. TCRdb's table, derived via immunoSEQ multiplex PCR, lists solely in-frame clones and lacks some. The sample contains roughly 20,000 clones, approximately 84% of which appear only once. This material consisted of peripheral blood, taken before any cancer treatment. The receptors were sampled from a man between 40 and 69 years old with stage I lung adenocarcinoma.

The chain recombines TRBV7-2 with TRBJ2-7; no firm D call. This CDR3 is built from 12 residues. The V gene lost 2 bases and the J gene lost 4 bases, with 6 bases spanning the gap. Germline V gives CDR1 SGHTA, CDR2 FQGNSA. DNA for the CDR3: TGTGCCAGCAGCTTAATAGGATACGAGCAGTACTTC. Its protein is CASSLIGYEQYF.

This clone has a handful of counts. The rearrangement joins TRBV19 to TRBJ1-5, with 9 bases lining up with TRBD1. V shed 7 bases, J shed 3 bases, and the junction held 16 bases outside the gene matches. CDR1 is LNHDA, CDR2 SQIVND, per germline (reference sequence). The CDR3 spans 18 residues. The CDR3 here is CASIGIGQGPGNNQPQHF. CDR3 nucleotide sequence: TGTGCCAGTATAGGGATCGGACAGGGGCCAGGCAACAATCAGCCCCAGCATTTT.

The chain uses TRBV6-4 and TRBJ2-1; the match to TRBD2 covers 8 bases. The J segment lost 4 bases and the V segment lost 2 bases, leaving 4 bases of the junction unmatched. Germline lookup yields CDR1 MRHNA and CDR2 SNTAGT. This CDR3 spans 15 amino acids. CDR3 nucleotides: TGTGCCAGCAGTGACAGCGGGGGCACTTACAATGAGCAGTTCTTC. It translates to CASSDSGGTYNEQFF.

This chain connects TRBV4-3 to TRBJ2-7, with unresolved D. The germline CDR1 and CDR2 sequences are LGHNA and YSLEER. CDR3 length equals 16 residues. V lost 0 bases and J lost 0, with 12 bases in between. CDR3 DNA: TGCGCCAGCAGCCAAGATATCAGACGACCCTCCTACGAGCAGTACTTC. Its protein product is CASSQDIRRPSYEQYF.

This clone was counted only a few times. V gene TRBV19 combines with J gene TRBJ2-2, with D perhaps TRBD1 (5 bases). Trimming removed 5 bases at V and 6 bases at J, with 13 bases between. Germline V lookup: CDR1 LNHDA, CDR2 SQIVND (reference sequence). The CDR3 consists of 14 residues. DNA of the CDR3: TGTGCCAGTAGTCTTACAGGTTACCCCGGGGAGCTGTTTTTT. Protein product: CASSLTGYPGELFF.

J is TRBJ1-1 and V is TRBV6-1; a weak D match, TRBD1 (5 bases). The CDR3 sequence is 13 residues long. The V and J ends lost 7 bases and 3 bases respectively, with 12 bases between them. Germline CDR1 is MNHNS and CDR2 is SASEGT. CDR3 region: CASNLQGYTEAFF. The CDR3 coding sequence is TGTGCCAGCAATCTGCAGGGATACACTGAAGCTTTCTTT.

This clone was counted once. This rearrangement joins TRBV5-5 to TRBJ1-4; a weak D match, TRBD1 (5 bases). Germline V gene lookup returns CDR1 SGHKS and CDR2 YYEKEE (reference sequence). V was pared by 0 bases and J by 8 bases, with 14 bases between. The CDR3 is 15 amino acids. The CDR3 DNA reads TGTGCCAGCAGCTTGGAAGGGACGCCGGGAGAAAAACTGTTTTTT. Translated: CASSLEGTPGEKLFF.

The chain links TRBV28 to TRBJ2-3; D is ambiguous. Germline assignment: CDR1 MDHEN and CDR2 SYDVKM. V was clipped by 6 bases and J by 14 bases, with 24 bases between them. The CDR3 spans 14 residues. CDR3 bases: TGTGCCAGCAGCCCTTTCCCCTTGTACCCCCAGTCGTATTTT. Its protein product is CASSPFPLYPQSYF.

The chain links TRBV6-1 to TRBJ2-5; 7 nucleotides match TRBD2. This CDR3 is built from 15 residues. V was pared by 3 bases and J by 2 bases, with 6 bases of the junction left unmatched. The germline CDR1 and CDR2 sequences are MNHNS and SASEGT. The DNA of the CDR3 is TGTGCCAGCAGTGAGGTAGCGGGTAGTCAAGAGACCCAGTACTTC. It is translated as CASSEVAGSQETQYF.

The chain recombines TRBV5-5 with TRBJ2-5; unclear D gene. V was clipped by 4 bases and J by 5 bases, with 21 bases between them. This CDR3 is built from 16 residues. CDR1 is SGHKS, CDR2 YYEKEE, per germline (reference sequence). The CDR3 spells CASSPYDQRLVETQYF. The CDR3 DNA reads as TGTGCCAGCAGCCCCTATGATCAGCGCCTGGTGGAGACCCAGTACTTC.

The chain links TRBV28 to TRBJ2-3, with 12 bases lining up with TRBD2. CDR1 MDHEN and CDR2 SYDVKM come from the germline V gene. CDR3 size: 17 residues. The J segment lost 2 bases and the V segment lost 6 bases, leaving 9 bases of the junction unmatched. CDR3 amino acids: CASSRGLAGGLTDTQYF. CDR3 DNA: TGTGCCAGCAGCCGGGGCCTAGCGGGGGGGCTCACAGATACGCAGTATTTT.

The chain combines TRBV21-1 with TRBJ1-5; the table's D gene call, TRBD1, was not cross checked with the DNA. TRBV21-1 is recorded as a pseudogene. This CDR3 contains 15 residues. The CDR3 spells CASSKNRGKGQPQHF. The CDR3 region has the DNA TGTGCCAGCAGCAAAAACAGGGGGAAAGGTCAGCCCCAGCATTTT.

This chain connects TRBV28 to TRBJ2-5, with D unresolved. The ends were cut back, 5 bases at V and 5 bases at J, with 9 bases in the middle. Germline values: CDR1 MDHEN, CDR2 SYDVKM. The CDR3 consists of 12 residues. CDR3 sequence (DNA): TGTGCCAGCAGTACCTTACGGGAGACCCAGTACTTC. Amino acid sequence: CASSTLRETQYF. The complete variable domain, with remaining parts taken from reference TRBV28 and TRBJ2-5, reads DVKVTQSSRYLVKRTGEKVFLECVQDMDHENMFWYRQDPGLGLRLIYFSYDVKMKEKGDIPEGYSVSREKKERFSLILESASTNQTSMYLCASSTLRETQYFGPGTRLLVL.

CDR3 sequence: CASSSGQPETQYF. Written as DNA, the CDR3 is TGTGCCAGCAGCTCGGGACAGCCAGAGACCCAGTACTTC. V and J are TRBV5-5 and TRBJ2-5; 7 positions agree with TRBD1. Per the germline V gene, CDR1 is SGHKS and CDR2 is YYEKEE (reference sequence). The V segment lost 3 bases and the J segment 4 bases; nucleotides outside the gene matches: 3. The CDR3 extends over 13 amino acids. The complete variable domain, with remaining parts taken from reference TRBV5-5 and TRBJ2-5, reads DAGVTQSPTHLIKTRGQQVTLRCSPISGHKSVSWYQQVLGQGPQFIFQYYEKEERGRGNFPDRFSARQFPNYSSELNVNALLLGDSALYLCASSSGQPETQYFGPGTRLLVL.

With respect to this clone: One junction end does not reproduce the germline sequence, and a read error may be involved. The chain combines TRBV7-3 with TRBJ2-7; no firm D call. There are 13 residues in the CDR3. CDR1 is SGHTA, CDR2 FQGTGA, per germline. CDR3 residues: CASSLDASHEQYF. The CDR3 coding sequence is TGTGCCAGCAGCTTAGATGCCTCCCACGAGCAGTACTTC.

V is TRBV2 and J is TRBJ2-5; 7 nucleotides agree with TRBD1. Germline V gives CDR1 SNHLY, CDR2 FYNNEI. J was trimmed by 5 bases and V by 3 bases; bases with no gene match: 0. The CDR3 runs to 12 residues. CDR3 nucleotide sequence: TGTGCCAGCAGTGAGACAGGGGAGACCCAGTACTTC. It specifies CASSETGETQYF.